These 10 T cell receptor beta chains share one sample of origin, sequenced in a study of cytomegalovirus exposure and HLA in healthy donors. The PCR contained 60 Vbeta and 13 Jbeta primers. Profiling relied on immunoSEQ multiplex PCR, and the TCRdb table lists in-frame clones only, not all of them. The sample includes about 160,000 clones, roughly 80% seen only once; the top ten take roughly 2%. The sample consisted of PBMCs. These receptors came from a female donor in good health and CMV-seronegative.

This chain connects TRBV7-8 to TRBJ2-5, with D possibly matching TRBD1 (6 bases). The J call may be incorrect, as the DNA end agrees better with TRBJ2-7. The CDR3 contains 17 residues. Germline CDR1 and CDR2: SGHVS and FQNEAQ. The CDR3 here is CASSRLGFGGLGYEQYF. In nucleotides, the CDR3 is TGTGCCAGCAGCCGACTGGGTTTTGGGGGCCTTGGGTACGAGCAGTACTTC.

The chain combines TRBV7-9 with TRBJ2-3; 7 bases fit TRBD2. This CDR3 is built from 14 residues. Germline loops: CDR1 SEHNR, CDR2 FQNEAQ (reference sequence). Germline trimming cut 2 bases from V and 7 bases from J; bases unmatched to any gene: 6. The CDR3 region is CASSLFLAGYTQYF. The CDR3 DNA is TGTGCCAGCAGCTTATTTTTAGCGGGCTATACGCAGTATTTT.

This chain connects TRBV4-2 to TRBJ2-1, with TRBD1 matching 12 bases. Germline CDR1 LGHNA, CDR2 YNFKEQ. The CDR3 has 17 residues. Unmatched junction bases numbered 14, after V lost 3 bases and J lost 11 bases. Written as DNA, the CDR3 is TGTGCCAGCAGCCACGAACTCCCGGGACAGGGGGCTTTAAAGCAGTTCTTC. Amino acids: CASSHELPGQGALKQFF.

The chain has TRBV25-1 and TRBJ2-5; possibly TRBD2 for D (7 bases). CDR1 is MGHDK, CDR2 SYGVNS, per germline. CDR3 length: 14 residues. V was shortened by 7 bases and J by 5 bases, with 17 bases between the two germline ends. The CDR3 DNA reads TGTGCCAGCACCGTACGGGGGGCCCGGGAGACCCAGTACTTC. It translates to CASTVRGARETQYF.

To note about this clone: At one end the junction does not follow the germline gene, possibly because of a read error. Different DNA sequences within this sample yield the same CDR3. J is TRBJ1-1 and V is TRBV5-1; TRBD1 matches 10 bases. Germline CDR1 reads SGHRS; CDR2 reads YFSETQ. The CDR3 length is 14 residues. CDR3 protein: CASLTGGINTEAFF. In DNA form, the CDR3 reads TGCGCCAGCCTGACAGGGGGCATTAACACTGAGGCTTTCTTT.

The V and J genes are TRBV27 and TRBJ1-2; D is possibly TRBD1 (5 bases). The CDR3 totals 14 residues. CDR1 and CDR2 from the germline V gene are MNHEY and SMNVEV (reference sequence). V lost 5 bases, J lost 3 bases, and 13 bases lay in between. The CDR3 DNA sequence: TGTGCCAGCAGTCTCCGTGCGGGGGACTATGGCTACACCTTC. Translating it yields CASSLRAGDYGYTF.

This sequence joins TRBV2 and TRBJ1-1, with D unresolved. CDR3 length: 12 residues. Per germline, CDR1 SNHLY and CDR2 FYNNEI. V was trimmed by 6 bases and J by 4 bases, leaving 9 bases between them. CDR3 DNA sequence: TGTGCCAGCAGGGTCGGTTTCACTGAAGCTTTCTTT. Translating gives CASRVGFTEAFF.

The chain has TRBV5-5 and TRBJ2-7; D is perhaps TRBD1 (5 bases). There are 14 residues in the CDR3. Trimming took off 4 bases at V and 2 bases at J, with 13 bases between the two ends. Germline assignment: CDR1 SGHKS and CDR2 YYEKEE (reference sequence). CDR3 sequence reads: CASSPFTGPYEQYF. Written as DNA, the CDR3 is TGTGCCAGCAGCCCGTTTACAGGCCCCTACGAGCAGTACTTC.

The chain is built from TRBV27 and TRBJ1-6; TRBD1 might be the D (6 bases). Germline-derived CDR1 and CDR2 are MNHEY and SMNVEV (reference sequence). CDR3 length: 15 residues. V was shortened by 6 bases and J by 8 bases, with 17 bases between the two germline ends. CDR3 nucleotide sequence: TGTGCCAGCAGCCGTGGACAGCCCGGCCATTCACCCCTCCACTTT. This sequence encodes CASSRGQPGHSPLHF.

CDR3 loop: CASSPTGAGDTQYF. CDR3 coding DNA: TGTGCCAGCAGTCCGACAGGGGCGGGAGATACGCAGTATTTT. J is TRBJ2-3 and V is TRBV9, with 8 bases aligning to TRBD1. This CDR3 contains 14 residues. The ends lost 5 bases at V and 5 bases at J; junction bases unmatched: 7. Germline CDR1 is SGDLS and CDR2 is YYNGEE.